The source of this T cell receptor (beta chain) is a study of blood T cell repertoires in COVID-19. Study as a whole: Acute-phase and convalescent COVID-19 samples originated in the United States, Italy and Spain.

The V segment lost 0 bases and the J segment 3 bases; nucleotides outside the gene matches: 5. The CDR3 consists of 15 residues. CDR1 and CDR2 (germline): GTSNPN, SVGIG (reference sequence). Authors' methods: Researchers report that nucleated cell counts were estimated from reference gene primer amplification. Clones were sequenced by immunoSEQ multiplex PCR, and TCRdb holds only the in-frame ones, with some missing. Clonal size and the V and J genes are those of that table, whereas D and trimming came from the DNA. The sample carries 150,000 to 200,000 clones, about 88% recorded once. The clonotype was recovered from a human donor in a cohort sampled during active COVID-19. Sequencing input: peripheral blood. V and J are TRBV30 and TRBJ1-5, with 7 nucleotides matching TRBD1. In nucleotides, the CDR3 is TGTGCCTGGAGTGTAAAGACAGGGAACAATCAGCCCCAGCATTTT. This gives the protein CAWSVKTGNNQPQHF.